This TCR beta chain was retrieved from a study of Ad26.COV2.S vaccination and SARS-CoV-2 variants. Study as a whole: Ad26.COV2.S, an intramuscular injection, was given once or twice 56 days apart.

Libraries were prepared by immunoSEQ multiplex PCR; TCRdb keeps only in-frame clonotypes and omits some of them. Here the sample spans over 350,000 clones, approximately 90% being singletons. The CDR3 runs 15 residues. CDR1 LGHNA and CDR2 YNFKEQ come from the germline V gene. With 2 bases removed from V and 6 bases from J, the gap between germline ends came to 13 bases. This clone has just one count. As to treatment: around 19 received Ad26.COV2.S at low or high dose, single or two shots; roughly 5 received placebo; per-sample allocation not given. Vaccine and placebo recipients were sampled on day 63 after the first injection.

Sequencing was performed on peripheral blood, taken in a trial of Ad26.COV2.S vaccine versus placebo. The clonotype was recovered from a person aged 18-65 years who received the Ad26.COV2.S COVID-19 vaccine or a placebo. V is TRBV4-2 and J is TRBJ1-4, with a tentative D call TRBD1 (5 bases). DNA of the CDR3: TGTGCCAGCAGCCAATCCCGGGACCGCGATGAAAAACTGTTTTTT. It specifies CASSQSRDRDEKLFF.